Below, one TCR beta chain is given with its context. Antigen unknown. Trimming stripped 2 bases from V and 13 bases from J, with 11 bases between. Germline V gene lookup returns CDR1 LGHDT and CDR2 YNNKEL (reference sequence). This CDR3 comprises 12 residues. This entry is derived from a study of CD8+CD57+ T cells in acquired aplastic anemia. On the study more broadly: DNA per sorted CD4+ or CD8+ sample ranged 0.2 to 27.4 ug, averaging 3.2 ug. Read counts for CD4+ cells (from healthy donors) averaged around 10 million. Study-level findings and limits: Statistical testing detected no significant gap in CD8+ Simpson's diversity between patients and controls. Overlap between patients and controls comprised some 31 CD8+ CDR3 sequences.

Investigators profiled TCR beta VDJ and CDR3 from genomic DNA template. TCRdb reanalysed the reads using MiXCR and keeps one entry per CDR3 protein. This table holds about 210,000 distinct CDR3 sequences, approximately 35% found once. The sequenced sample consisted of sorted CD4+, CD8+, or CD8+CD57+ T cells (not recorded which) from PBMCs. This receptor was obtained from a human donor in good health, serving as a control. This chain connects TRBV3-1 to TRBJ1-4; D unresolved. CDR3 DNA: TGTGCCAGCAGCCAACGGGCCGGCCTACTGTTTTTT. It encodes CASSQRAGLLFF.